The 11 T cell receptor beta chains below all came from one sample that was sequenced in a study of CD8 T cells in Susac syndrome. Random hexamers primed reverse transcription of 0.5 to 1 ug RNA. TCRdb re-called the immunoSEQ multiplex PCR reads with MiXCR, one entry per CDR3 protein. Of 200,000 to 250,000 distinct CDR3 sequences in the sample, 95% were seen once. The sample consisted of CD4+ T cells from PBMCs. Receptor source: a human donor with multiple sclerosis.

V is TRBV12-3 or TRBV12-4 and J is TRBJ1-1; D not certain. CDR3 length: 14 amino acids. Deletions cut 6 bases from V and 4 bases from J, with 15 bases between. For the CDR3, the DNA is TGTGCCAGCAGCCCGCAGACCGAAGGCACTGAAGCTTTCTTT. Its translation: CASSPQTEGTEAFF.

The gene calls are TRBV10-2 and TRBJ2-3, with 7 bases identical to TRBD1. The CDR3 is 15 amino acids. The V and J ends lost 6 bases and 3 bases, in that order; junction bases with no gene match: 9. CDR1 WSHSY and CDR2 SAAADI come from the germline V gene. The CDR3 DNA reads as TGCGCCAGCAGGTTGACGGGACAGTATACAGATACGCAGTATTTT. Encoded protein: CASRLTGQYTDTQYF.

Written as DNA, the CDR3 is TGTGCCAGCAGCCAAGTGCCAGGGCACGAGCAGTACTTC. Translated: CASSQVPGHEQYF. V gene TRBV3-1 combines with J gene TRBJ2-7; maybe TRBD1 (5 bases). V lost 1 base and J lost 5, with 9 bases in between. Germline V gives CDR1 LGHDT, CDR2 YNNKEL (reference sequence). The CDR3 runs to 13 residues.

The V and J genes are TRBV5-1 and TRBJ2-1; TRBD2 might be the D (6 bases). This CDR3 contains 15 residues. Germline V gene sequence: CDR1 SGHRS, CDR2 YFSETQ. The germline V and J ends were trimmed by 2 bases and 0 bases, with 9 bases remaining between them. CDR3 bases: TGCGCCAGCAGCTTAGGGGAGGTCTCCTACAATGAGCAGTTCTTC. Translated: CASSLGEVSYNEQFF.

This clonotype was counted a single time. The rearrangement joins TRBV10-3 to TRBJ2-5, with D uncertain. Trimming left V 11 bases short and J 2 bases short, with 18 bases between. The CDR3 has 14 residues. Germline lookup yields CDR1 ENHRY and CDR2 SYGVKD. The CDR3 coding sequence is TGTGCCGTATCCGGTGCGGCGGAGCAAGAGACCCAGTACTTC. Translating gives CAVSGAAEQETQYF.

The table lists this clonotype with a count of one. The chain employs TRBV20-1 and TRBJ2-2; tentative D call: TRBD1 (6 bases). The V gene's germline CDR1 is DFQATT and CDR2 SNEGSKA (reference sequence). The CDR3 is 15 amino acids. V was pared by 4 bases and J by 1 base, with 13 bases between. CDR3 nucleotide sequence: TGCAGTGCTACCTTGGACAGAGGGAACACCGGGGAGCTGTTTTTT. Its protein product is CSATLDRGNTGELFF.

V usage is TRBV27 and J usage is TRBJ2-1, with 12 bases lining up with TRBD2. J gave up 8 bases and V 3 bases, and 5 bases lay outside the gene matches. The CDR3 is 15 residues long. The germline V gene has CDR1 MNHEY and CDR2 SMNVEV (reference sequence). For the CDR3, the DNA is TGTGCCAGCAGTTTGACTAGCGGGAGTTACGATGAGCAGTTCTTC. It yields the protein CASSLTSGSYDEQFF.

The chain recombines TRBV5-1 with TRBJ2-7, with 7 bases lining up with TRBD1. The CDR3 covers 15 residues. Per the germline V gene, CDR1 is SGHRS and CDR2 is YFSETQ. Trimming at V came to 2 bases and at J to 2 bases, leaving 7 bases not matched to a gene. The chain's CDR3 is CASSLAGTVTYEQYF. The CDR3 DNA sequence: TGCGCCAGCAGCTTAGCCGGGACAGTGACCTACGAGCAGTACTTC.

The chain joins TRBV7-2 to TRBJ2-7; 8 bases map to TRBD2. In germline, CDR1 is SGHTA, CDR2 FQGNSA. The V segment lost 4 bases and the J segment 0 bases; nucleotides outside the gene matches: 5. This CDR3 contains 15 residues. The CDR3, as DNA: TGTGCCAGCAGCTGGGGTAGCGGGGTCTCCTACGAGCAGTACTTC. Its translation: CASSWGSGVSYEQYF. Drawing the rest from reference TRBV7-2 and TRBJ2-7, the complete variable domain is GAGVSQSPSNKVTEKGKDVELRCDPISGHTALYWYRQSLGQGLEFLIYFQGNSAPDKSGLPSDRFSAERTGGSVSTLTIQRTQQEDSAVYLCASSWGSGVSYEQYFGPGTRLTVT.

The V gene is TRBV14, the J gene TRBJ1-1, with D hard to call. Trimming left V 4 bases short and J 4 bases short, with 10 bases between. The V gene's germline CDR1 is SGHDN and CDR2 FVKESK. The CDR3 runs to 13 residues. The CDR3 DNA reads as TGTGCCAGCAGCCGTGTAGGTATCACTGAAGCTTTCTTT. It codes for CASSRVGITEAFF.

The chain combines TRBV10-3 with TRBJ2-5; 7 bases fit TRBD2. The germline V gene has CDR1 ENHRY and CDR2 SYGVKD. The junction had 7 bases not matched to a gene; V was cut back by 2 bases and J by 1 base. This CDR3 region has 16 residues. CDR3 region: CAISEIAGELQETQYF. DNA for the CDR3: TGTGCCATCAGTGAGATCGCGGGGGAACTCCAAGAGACCCAGTACTTC.